The next 19 T cell receptor beta chains were all read from a single sample in a study of blood T cell repertoires in COVID-19. The repertoire was sequenced with immunoSEQ multiplex PCR; TCRdb's copy has only in-frame clones and lacks some. The repertoire holds 250,000 to 350,000 clones, with about nine tenths as singletons. The sample consisted of peripheral blood. Every receptor here comes from a woman aged 25 to 39 with COVID-19, enrolled during active disease.

The rearrangement joins TRBV19 to TRBJ1-5; D possibly corresponds to TRBD1 (6 bases). Trimming took off 4 bases at V and 3 bases at J, with 10 bases between the two ends. From germline, CDR1 is LNHDA and CDR2 SQIVND (reference sequence). This CDR3 is built from 14 residues. The CDR3 loop reads CASSTDSYNQPQHF. The CDR3 DNA reads TGTGCCAGTAGTACGGACAGCTACAATCAGCCCCAGCATTTT. The full variable domain, with the rest looked up from reference TRBV19 and TRBJ1-5, is DGGITQSPKYLFRKEGQNVTLSCEQNLNHDAMYWYRQDPGQGLRLIYYSQIVNDFQKGDIAEGYSVSREKKESFPLTVTSAQKNPTAFYLCASSTDSYNQPQHFGDGTRLSIL.

This clone was observed a few times. The V gene is TRBV6-4, the J gene TRBJ2-1; 10 positions agree with TRBD2. V lost 0 bases to trimming and J lost 8 bases; unmatched junction nucleotides: 7. The CDR3 sequence is 16 residues long. CDR1 and CDR2 from the germline V gene are MRHNA and SNTAGT. For the CDR3, the DNA is TGTGCCAGCAGTGACTCGGAAGCGGGAGGGCCGGATGAGCAGTTCTTC. Protein product: CASSDSEAGGPDEQFF.

CDR3 in amino acids: CASSLHRGNGANVLTF. In DNA, the CDR3 is TGTGCCAGCAGCCTGCACAGGGGGAATGGGGCCAACGTCCTGACTTTC. V gene TRBV28 combines with J gene TRBJ2-6; 8 bases are shared with TRBD1. The CDR3 totals 16 residues. The J segment lost 3 bases and the V segment lost 6 bases, leaving 7 bases of the junction unmatched. CDR1 is MDHEN and CDR2 is SYDVKM in the germline V gene.

The gene calls are TRBV7-2 and TRBJ2-7, with D perhaps matching TRBD1 (6 bases). Trimming left V 1 base short and J 6 bases short, with 16 bases between. The CDR3 runs to 15 residues. CDR1 is SGHTA and CDR2 is FQGNSA in the germline V gene. The CDR3 spells CASSLGGDKGLEQYF. The CDR3 DNA reads as TGTGCCAGCAGCTTAGGAGGGGACAAGGGTCTCGAGCAGTACTTC.

This sequence joins TRBV9 and TRBJ2-7; possibly TRBD2 for D (6 bases). Trimming cost V 4 bases and J 2 bases, with 10 bases left between them. The CDR3 runs 13 residues. In germline, CDR1 is SGDLS, CDR2 YYNGEE. Written as DNA, the CDR3 is TGTGCCAGCAGCCCCGGGGGTCCCTACGAGCAGTACTTC. Translation: CASSPGGPYEQYF.

This clone was observed a single time. The chain uses TRBV27 and TRBJ2-7, with 8 bases aligning to TRBD2. The junction had 5 bases not matched to a gene; V was cut back by 2 bases and J by 2 bases. Germline V gives CDR1 MNHEY, CDR2 SMNVEV (reference sequence). The CDR3 length is 15 residues. As DNA, the CDR3 is TGTGCCAGCAGTTTACGAGGGACTAGGGCCTACGAGCAGTACTTC. Protein: CASSLRGTRAYEQYF.

V and J are TRBV20-1 and TRBJ2-1, with TRBD2 matching over 8 bases. Germline CDR1 DFQATT, CDR2 SNEGSKA (reference sequence). The V and J ends lost 3 bases and 10 bases, in that order; junction bases with no gene match: 14. This CDR3 spans 15 amino acids. The CDR3 nucleotides are TGCAGTGCTAGTGGGTTGGTAGCGGGATGGGGGGAGCAGTTCTTC. It encodes CSASGLVAGWGEQFF.

The genes are TRBV7-2 and TRBJ2-5; 8 bases line up with TRBD1. V was clipped by 5 bases and J by 4 bases; unmatched bases: 9. The length of the CDR3 is 15 residues. Germline V CDR1 and CDR2: SGHTA, FQGNSA. CDR3 sequence: CASSARQGRGETQYF. The CDR3 coding sequence is TGTGCCAGCAGCGCACGACAGGGGCGAGGAGAGACCCAGTACTTC.

The genes are TRBV29-1 and TRBJ2-7; 12 nucleotides match TRBD2. CDR1 and CDR2 from the germline V gene are SQVTM and ANQGSEA. The CDR3 is 15 amino acids. V shed 5 bases, J shed 1 base, and the junction held 6 bases outside the gene matches. The CDR3 is CSVSGLAGRSYEQYF. The DNA of the CDR3 is TGCAGCGTTTCAGGACTAGCGGGACGGTCCTACGAGCAGTACTTC.

V gene TRBV5-4 combines with J gene TRBJ2-1, with TRBD2 identical over 7 bases. The CDR3 length is 17 residues. Germline-derived CDR1 and CDR2 are SGHNT and YYREEE (reference sequence). V gave up 3 bases and J gave up 4 bases; unmatched junction bases: 13. As DNA, the CDR3 is TGTGCCAGCAGCTGGGGGGAGGGGCCCCGGGTGTACAATGAGCAGTTCTTC. As protein: CASSWGEGPRVYNEQFF.

The rearrangement links TRBV10-2 to TRBJ2-7, with 10 bases lining up with TRBD2. The germline V gene encodes CDR1 WSHSY and CDR2 SAAADI. The length of the CDR3 is 15 residues. Trimming cost V 8 bases and J 4 bases; bases outside gene matches: 11. The CDR3 DNA reads as TGCGCCAGCCTAGAAGGACTAGCGGACGATTACGAGCAGTACTTC. Translated, it gives CASLEGLADDYEQYF.

This chain joins TRBV2 and TRBJ2-3; TRBD1 matches 12 bases. This CDR3 contains 19 residues. Germline V gives CDR1 SNHLY, CDR2 FYNNEI. V was pared by 5 bases and J by 4 bases, with 16 bases of the junction left unmatched. The DNA for the CDR3 is TGTGCCAGCAGTCCTGTGGGACAGGGGGCAGATTGGATCCCAGATACGCAGTATTTT. Its protein product is CASSPVGQGADWIPDTQYF. The variable domain in full, completed from reference TRBV2 and TRBJ2-3, reads EPEVTQTPSHQVTQMGQEVILRCVPISNHLYFYWYRQILGQKVEFLVSFYNNEISEKSEIFDDQFSVERPDGSNFTLKIRSTKLEDSAMYFCASSPVGQGADWIPDTQYFGPGTRLTVL.

The rearrangement joins TRBV2 to TRBJ2-7; a weak D match, TRBD1 (6 bases). Per the germline V gene, CDR1 is SNHLY and CDR2 is FYNNEI. V shed 6 bases and J shed 0 bases, with 12 bases lying between them. This CDR3 comprises 14 residues. CDR3 sequence: CASRSRDISYEQYF. Written as DNA, the CDR3 is TGTGCCAGCAGATCCCGGGACATCTCCTACGAGCAGTACTTC.

This chain uses TRBV11-2 with TRBJ2-3, with 12 bases fitting TRBD2. Germline CDR1 and CDR2: SGHAT and FQNNGV. J lost 2 bases, V lost 4 bases, and 7 bases had no gene match. CDR3 length: 17 residues. In DNA, the CDR3 is TGTGCCAGCAGCTCCTCGAGGACTAGCGGGACCACAGATACGCAGTATTTT. Translation gives CASSSSRTSGTTDTQYF.

A note on this clone: Other DNA sequences in the sample encode the same CDR3. The chain links TRBV2 to TRBJ1-2, with 9 bases identical to TRBD1. This CDR3 contains 13 residues. Germline values: CDR1 SNHLY, CDR2 FYNNEI. V shed 6 bases and J 4 bases; nucleotides not matched to a gene: 3. CDR3 residues: CASSGTGSYGYTF. The CDR3, as DNA: TGTGCCAGCAGCGGGACAGGGAGCTATGGCTACACCTTC.

This sequence joins TRBV29-1 and TRBJ1-1; tentative D call: TRBD1 (6 bases). V was trimmed by 4 bases and J by 5 bases, leaving 11 bases between them. The CDR3 has 12 residues. From germline, CDR1 is SQVTM and CDR2 ANQGSEA. CDR3 bases: TGCAGCGTTGTACGCACAGGGACTGAAGCTTTCTTT. It specifies CSVVRTGTEAFF.

In DNA form, the CDR3 reads TGTGCCAGCAGGAAACAGGGGGCGCCGATTGGCTACACCTTC. Its translation is CASRKQGAPIGYTF. V and J are TRBV28 and TRBJ1-2; 9 bases fit TRBD1. The CDR3 contains 14 residues. Trimming at V came to 6 bases and at J to 7 bases, leaving 9 bases not matched to a gene. Germline V gives CDR1 MDHEN, CDR2 SYDVKM.

The sample holds one count of this clone. The V gene is TRBV6-5, the J gene TRBJ1-1; D gene ambiguous. With 2 bases removed from V and 3 bases from J, the gap between germline ends came to 13 bases. The CDR3 has 15 residues. Germline lookup yields CDR1 MNHEY and CDR2 SVGAGI. The CDR3 nucleotides are TGTGCCAGCAGTTACGCCCGGCGGGTTGACACTGAAGCTTTCTTT. It yields the protein CASSYARRVDTEAFF.

The V gene is TRBV12-5, the J gene TRBJ2-3; 14 positions agree with TRBD2. The germline CDR1 and CDR2 sequences are LGHNT and FRNRAP. V was pared by 5 bases and J by 0 bases, with 7 bases of the junction left unmatched. CDR3 length equals 18 residues. The CDR3, as DNA: TGTGCTAGTGGTCCCGGGACTAGCGGGAGACCCAGCACAGATACGCAGTATTTT. Residues: CASGPGTSGRPSTDTQYF.